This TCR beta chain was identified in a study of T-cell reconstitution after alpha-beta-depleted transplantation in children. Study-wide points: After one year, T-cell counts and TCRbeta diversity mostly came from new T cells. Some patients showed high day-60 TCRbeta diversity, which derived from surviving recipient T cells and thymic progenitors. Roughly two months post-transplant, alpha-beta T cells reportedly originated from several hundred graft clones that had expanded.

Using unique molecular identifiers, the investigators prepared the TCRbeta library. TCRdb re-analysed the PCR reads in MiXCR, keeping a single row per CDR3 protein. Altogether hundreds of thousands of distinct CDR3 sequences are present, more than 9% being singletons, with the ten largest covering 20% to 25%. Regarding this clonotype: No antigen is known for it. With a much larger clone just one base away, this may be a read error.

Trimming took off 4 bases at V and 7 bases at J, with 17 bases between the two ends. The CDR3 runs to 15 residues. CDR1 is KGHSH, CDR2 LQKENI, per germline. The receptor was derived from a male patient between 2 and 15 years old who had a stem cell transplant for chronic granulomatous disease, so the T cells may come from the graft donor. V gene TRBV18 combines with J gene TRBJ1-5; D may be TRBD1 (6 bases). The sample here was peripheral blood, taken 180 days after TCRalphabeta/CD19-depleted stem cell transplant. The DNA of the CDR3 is TGTGCCAGCTCACAAGCGGACAGTATAAGACAGCCCCAGCATTTT. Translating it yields CASSQADSIRQPQHF.